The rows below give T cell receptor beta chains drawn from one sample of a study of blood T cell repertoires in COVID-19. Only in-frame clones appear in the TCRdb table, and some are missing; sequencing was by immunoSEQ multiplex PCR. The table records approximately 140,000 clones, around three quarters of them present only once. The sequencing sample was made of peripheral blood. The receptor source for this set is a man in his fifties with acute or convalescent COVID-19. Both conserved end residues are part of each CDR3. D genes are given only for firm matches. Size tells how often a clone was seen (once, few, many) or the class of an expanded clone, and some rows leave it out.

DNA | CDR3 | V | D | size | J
TGTGCCAGCAGCCTGGACAGTGAGCAGTTCTTC | CASSLDSEQFF | TRBV3-1/TRBV3-2 | . | . | TRBJ2-1
TGTGCCAGCAGTGGGACAGGGAAGAACACTGAAGCTTTCTTT | CASSGTGKNTEAFF | TRBV25-1 | TRBD1 | . | TRBJ1-1
TGTGCCATCAGTGACAGTTCCTACGAGCAGTACTTC | CAISDSSYEQYF | TRBV10-3 | . | . | TRBJ2-7
TGTGCCAGCATAACGGGACAGGGGAGCACCGGGGAGCTGTTTTTT | CASITGQGSTGELFF | TRBV6-5 | TRBD1 | . | TRBJ2-2
TGTGCCACCAGCAGAGGGCGGGAGACAGAGCAGTTCTTC | CATSRGRETEQFF | TRBV15 | TRBD2 | . | TRBJ2-1
TGTGCCAGCAGTGAATTTGGGACAGGGGCCCTAGTCTATGGCTACACCTTC | CASSEFGTGALVYGYTF | TRBV6-1 | TRBD1 | . | TRBJ1-2
TGTGCCAGCAGTTTGGGACTAGCGGGATACTCCGTACCAGATACGCAGTATTTT | CASSLGLAGYSVPDTQYF | TRBV27 | TRBD2 | . | TRBJ2-3
TGTGCCAGCTCACCGGGCCAGGGAACGTCTGGAAACACCATATATTTT | CASSPGQGTSGNTIYF | TRBV18 | . | . | TRBJ1-3
TGTGCCAGTAGTGGGGACAGGGAGAACTATGGCTACACCTTC | CASSGDRENYGYTF | TRBV19 | TRBD1 | . | TRBJ1-2
TGTGCCATCAGTGATTGGGCAGATGGCTATGGCTACACCTTC | CAISDWADGYGYTF | TRBV10-3 | . | . | TRBJ1-2
TGTGCCAGCAGCTTAGACAGGTACACAGATACGCAGTATTTT | CASSLDRYTDTQYF | TRBV7-9 | . | once | TRBJ2-3
TGTGCCAGTCGGAGGGGTCAGAATTCACCCCTCCACTTT | CASRRGQNSPLHF | TRBV19 | . | . | TRBJ1-6
TGTGCCAGCAGTGAACGGCGGCCGTCCTACGAGCAGTACTTC | CASSERRPSYEQYF | TRBV2 | . | . | TRBJ2-7
TGTGCCTGGAGTTACGACAGCTATGAGCGGGCCGAGCAGTACTTC | CAWSYDSYERAEQYF | TRBV30 | . | many | TRBJ2-7
TGTGCCAGTAGTATGAGGGACATACTTAGGGGCACAGATACGCAGTATTTT | CASSMRDILRGTDTQYF | TRBV19 | . | . | TRBJ2-3
TGTGCCAGCAGTTTTACAGGGGAAGGAGAAGCTTTCTTT | CASSFTGEGEAFF | TRBV12-3/TRBV12-4 | TRBD1 | few | TRBJ1-1
TGCGCCAGCAGCCACCCTGGGGGACTGAGCACCGGGGAGCTGTTTTTT | CASSHPGGLSTGELFF | TRBV4-1 | . | . | TRBJ2-2
TGTGCCAGCAAGAGGGAGGGTCCCCAGCATTTT | CASKREGPQHF | TRBV6-5 | . | . | TRBJ1-5
TGTGCCAGCAGTGACTATCCACAGGGGAGAGGGGGTAACTCACCCCTCCACTTT | CASSDYPQGRGGNSPLHF | TRBV6-1 | TRBD1 | few | TRBJ1-6
TGCGCCAGCAGCTTGGGCCTAATTCAAGAGACCCAGTACTTC | CASSLGLIQETQYF | TRBV5-1 | . | . | TRBJ2-5
TGTGCCAGCAGCGAAGGGGGGAACACTGAAGCTTTCTTT | CASSEGGNTEAFF | TRBV9 | . | few | TRBJ1-1
TGTGCCAGCAGTCTAGGGGGGGCCGAGCAGTACTTC | CASSLGGAEQYF | TRBV6-5 | . | . | TRBJ2-7
TGTGCCAGCAGCTCGGGACTAGCGGGGCGAGGGGGAGAGACCCAGTACTTC | CASSSGLAGRGGETQYF | TRBV5-4 | TRBD2 | . | TRBJ2-5
TGTGCCATCAGTGACGGACAGGGGGCTGGCTACACCTTC | CAISDGQGAGYTF | TRBV10-3 | TRBD1 | . | TRBJ1-2
TGCAGCGTACAAACGGGAACTAACTATGGCTACACCTTC | CSVQTGTNYGYTF | TRBV29-1 | . | . | TRBJ1-2
TGTGCCAGCAGTGAAGTAGCTGAGGGGGAATCTAACTATGGCTACACCTTC | CASSEVAEGESNYGYTF | TRBV25-1 | . | . | TRBJ1-2
TGTGCCAGCAGGGACAACAGGGACTATGGCTACACCTTC | CASRDNRDYGYTF | TRBV6-5 | . | . | TRBJ1-2
TGTGCCAGCAGCTCAACGCACAAGGGTAGCGATCAGCCCCAGCATTTT | CASSSTHKGSDQPQHF | TRBV5-6 | . | . | TRBJ1-5
TGCGCCAGCGGCGGAATCCCGGCAGCGGGGGGGCCGACCGGGGAGCTGTTTTTT | CASGGIPAAGGPTGELFF | TRBV5-1 | TRBD2 | . | TRBJ2-2
TGTGCCAGCAGCTACCGAGGACTAGCGGGGGTTGAGCAGTTCTTC | CASSYRGLAGVEQFF | TRBV7-2 | TRBD2 | . | TRBJ2-1
TGCGCCAGCAGCCCACGGGGGGTAAGCACAGATACGCAGTATTTT | CASSPRGVSTDTQYF | TRBV5-1 | TRBD2 | . | TRBJ2-3
TGTGCCAGCAGTTTATCAGTGGACAGAAGCAATCAGCCCCAGCATTTT | CASSLSVDRSNQPQHF | TRBV27 | . | few | TRBJ1-5
TGCGCCAGCAGCCAAGGACAGGGAACTAACTATGGCTACACCTTC | CASSQGQGTNYGYTF | TRBV4-1 | TRBD1 | . | TRBJ1-2
TGTGCCACCAGTGATTTAAGAGTGGGCGGGGGCTTTGAGGACACTGAAGCTTTCTTT | CATSDLRVGGGFEDTEAFF | TRBV24-1 | . | . | TRBJ1-1
TGTGCCAGCAGTGAAGACAGAAATACGCAGTATTTT | CASSEDRNTQYF | TRBV6-1 | . | . | TRBJ2-3
TGTGCCAGCAGCGTAGGTCGGGACTCTGGGGCCAACGTCCTGACTTTC | CASSVGRDSGANVLTF | TRBV9 | . | . | TRBJ2-6
TGCGCCAGCAGTGAGTCGAAATCCGGTGCAGGGGCCGGGGAGCTGTTTTTT | CASSESKSGAGAGELFF | TRBV10-1 | . | . | TRBJ2-2
TGTGCCACCTACCACCAACAGGGGAGCTATGGCTACACCTTC | CATYHQQGSYGYTF | TRBV5-6 | TRBD1 | . | TRBJ1-2
TGTGCCAGTATCAATGGGACAGGGGGTTATGGCTACACCTTC | CASINGTGGYGYTF | TRBV19 | TRBD1 | . | TRBJ1-2
TGTGCCACCAGTGATGGATCGGGACAGGGGGCCCGCTACACCTTC | CATSDGSGQGARYTF | TRBV24-1 | TRBD1 | . | TRBJ1-2
TGTGCCAGCAGACCAACAGGGGGCTCTGGCTACACCTTC | CASRPTGGSGYTF | TRBV7-8 | TRBD1 | . | TRBJ1-2
TGTGCCAGCAGTGTTGAGCGGGGGGGAGATACGCAGTATTTT | CASSVERGGDTQYF | TRBV2 | TRBD2 | once | TRBJ2-3
TGCGCCAGCAGCGGGCAGGGACAGGGTAACACCGGGGAGCTGTTTTTT | CASSGQGQGNTGELFF | TRBV5-1 | TRBD1 | once | TRBJ2-2
TGCGCCAGCAGCTTGGTCAACCAGGCTAGCGGGGGTCAATTCCAAGAGACCCAGTACTTC | CASSLVNQASGGQFQETQYF | TRBV5-1 | TRBD2 | . | TRBJ2-5
TGTGCCTGGAGTGTTGCGGGGGGCTATAATTCACCCCTCCACTTT | CAWSVAGGYNSPLHF | TRBV30 | . | . | TRBJ1-6
TGTGCCTGGAGTGTTCGGGCGGGGGTGAACACCGGGGAGCTGTTTTTT | CAWSVRAGVNTGELFF | TRBV30 | TRBD2 | . | TRBJ2-2
TGTGCCAGCAGCTCGACAGTTAATCAGCCCCAGCATTTT | CASSSTVNQPQHF | TRBV9 | . | . | TRBJ1-5
TGTGCCAGCAGCTTAGCGCTACCCTCCTACAATGAGCAGTTCTTC | CASSLALPSYNEQFF | TRBV7-2 | . | . | TRBJ2-1
TGTGCCAGCAGATCCCCGGGGGGGTTTCAAGAGACCCAGTACTTC | CASRSPGGFQETQYF | TRBV11-2 | TRBD2 | . | TRBJ2-5
TGTGCCAGCAGCTTTGGGGGGGAATCACCCCTCCACTTT | CASSFGGESPLHF | TRBV7-2 | . | . | TRBJ1-6
TGCGCCAGCAGCCATGACAGGGCGGGTGGATTTTCAGCTTTCTTT | CASSHDRAGGFSAFF | TRBV4-1 | TRBD1 | . | TRBJ1-1
TGTGCCAGCAGCTTAAGCAGCGGGGGATCGAATGAGCAGTTCTTC | CASSLSSGGSNEQFF | TRBV11-2 | TRBD2 | once | TRBJ2-1
TGCGCCAGCAGAGGGGGGGGCTACACTGAAGCTTTCTTT | CASRGGGYTEAFF | TRBV4-1 | . | . | TRBJ1-1
TGTGCCAGCAGCTCCACAGGGCACGGATTAGCCAAAAACATTCAGTACTTC | CASSSTGHGLAKNIQYF | TRBV13 | . | once | TRBJ2-4